This T cell receptor (beta chain) appears in the sequencing data of a study of cytomegalovirus exposure and HLA in healthy donors. Study outcomes and limitations: In an earlier analysis, in under 700 donors, most V segments appeared productive either ~87% or ~30% of the time. Rare TCR sequences dominated, though some public TCRs recurred in many donors. Exclusion applied to some V segments, including TRBV6-2 and TRBV6-3, as they were indistinguishable.

J gave up 7 bases and V 5 bases, and 13 bases lay outside the gene matches. Germline lookup yields CDR1 LNHDA and CDR2 SQIVND (reference sequence). This CDR3 has 15 residues. Donors sampled were nominally healthy, though unrecorded immune exposures were likely. As to this clone: Its antigen is unidentified.

PCR primers comprised 60 Vbeta and 13 Jbeta primers. Clones were read by immunoSEQ multiplex PCR, and TCRdb kept only the in-frame ones, dropping some. The table lists more than 65,000 clones, 75% to 80% of them singletons. Sequencing was carried out using PBMCs. The clonotype originates from a female donor in good health and CMV-seronegative. The rearrangement links TRBV19 to TRBJ1-1; 7 positions match TRBD1. The CDR3 bases are TGTGCCAGTAGTCGCCCCGAGGGGGCTCCGGGTGAAGCTTTCTTT. Translation: CASSRPEGAPGEAFF.